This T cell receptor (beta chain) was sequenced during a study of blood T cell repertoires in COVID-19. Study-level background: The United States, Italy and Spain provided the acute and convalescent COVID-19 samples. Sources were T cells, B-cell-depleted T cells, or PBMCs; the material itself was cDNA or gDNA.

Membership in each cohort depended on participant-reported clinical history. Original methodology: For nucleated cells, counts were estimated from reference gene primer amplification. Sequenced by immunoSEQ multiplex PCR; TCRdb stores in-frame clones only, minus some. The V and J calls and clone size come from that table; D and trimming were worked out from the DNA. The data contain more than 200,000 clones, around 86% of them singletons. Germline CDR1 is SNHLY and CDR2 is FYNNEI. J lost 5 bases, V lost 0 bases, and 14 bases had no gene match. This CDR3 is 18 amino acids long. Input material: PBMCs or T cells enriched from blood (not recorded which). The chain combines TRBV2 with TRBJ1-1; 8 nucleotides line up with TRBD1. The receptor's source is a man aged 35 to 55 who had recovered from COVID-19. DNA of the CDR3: TGTGCCAGCAGTGAAGCGTGGACAGGGCTCCGGACGGGGACTGAAGCTTTCTTT. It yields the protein CASSEAWTGLRTGTEAFF.